These 5 T cell receptor beta chains came from one sample sequenced in a study of shared clonotypes between healthy human individuals. Libraries were prepared by immunoSEQ multiplex PCR; TCRdb keeps only in-frame clonotypes and omits some of them. The sample holds roughly 590,000 clones, roughly 95% seen once. Terminally differentiated effector memory CD45RA+ cells were excluded by CCR7 positive selection of CD45RO-negative cells. Sample: naive CD8+ T cells sorted from blood. All receptors derive from a woman aged 25 to 39 in good health.

The rearrangement uses TRBV5-6 and TRBJ2-7; 11 nucleotides match TRBD2. The length of the CDR3 is 19 residues. CDR1 is SGHDT, CDR2 YYEEEE, per germline. V shed 5 bases and J 3 bases; nucleotides not matched to a gene: 19. The CDR3 DNA reads as TGTGCCAGCAGTTCCAGGGGCTCGACTAGCGGGGTTATAGTCTACGAGCAGTACTTC. It encodes CASSSRGSTSGVIVYEQYF. Full variable domain (rest looked up from reference TRBV5-6 and TRBJ2-7): DAGVTQSPTHLIKTRGQQVTLRCSPKSGHDTVSWYQQALGQGPQFIFQYYEEEERQRGNFPDRFSGHQFPNYSSELNVNALLLGDSALYLCASSSRGSTSGVIVYEQYFGPGTRLTVT.

This rearrangement joins TRBV5-6 to TRBJ2-7; 9 nucleotides line up with TRBD1. Germline V gene data show CDR1 as SGHDT and CDR2 as YYEEEE. The CDR3 runs to 15 residues. V gave up 0 bases and J gave up 5 bases; unmatched junction bases: 6. The CDR3 sequence is CASSLAQGQGNEQYF. CDR3 DNA sequence: TGTGCCAGCAGCTTGGCCCAGGGACAGGGTAACGAGCAGTACTTC.

The CDR3 bases are TGTGCCAGCAGCTTAACTAGTAAACTCTACGAGCAGTACTTC. As protein: CASSLTSKLYEQYF. The V gene is TRBV7-9, the J gene TRBJ2-7; the D gene is possibly TRBD2 (5 bases). CDR1 SEHNR and CDR2 FQNEAQ come from the germline V gene (reference sequence). Trimming left V 2 bases short and J 3 bases short, with 11 bases between. This CDR3 is built from 14 residues.

This sequence joins TRBV19 and TRBJ1-1; no definite D call. V was shortened by 3 bases and J by 8 bases, with 7 bases between the two germline ends. CDR3 length: 11 residues. Germline CDR1 reads LNHDA; CDR2 reads SQIVND (reference sequence). In DNA, the CDR3 is TGTGCCAGTAGTATCGGCAGGGAAGCTTTCTTT. This gives the protein CASSIGREAFF.

The chain carries TRBV6-4 and TRBJ1-2; 8 positions match TRBD1. After removal of 6 bases from V and 8 bases from J, the junction contained 11 bases not matched to a gene. Germline V CDR1 and CDR2: MRHNA, SNTAGT. There are 14 residues in the CDR3. The chain's CDR3 is CASRDLRTGLGYTF. In nucleotides, the CDR3 is TGTGCCAGCAGGGACCTGCGGACAGGGTTGGGCTACACCTTC.